Below are 27 T cell receptor beta chains sequenced from a single sample in a study of T cell responses to AZD1222 COVID-19 vaccine. Sequenced by immunoSEQ multiplex PCR; TCRdb stores in-frame clones only, minus some. The sample has about 140,000 clones, around 89% seen once; the top ten hold 2.5% to 3.5%. The material sequenced was peripheral blood, taken 28 days after the second AZD1222 dose. Receptor source: an adult who received the AZD1222 COVID-19 vaccine.

The J gene is TRBJ2-1, the V gene TRBV6-5; no clear D. V lost 4 bases to trimming and J lost 0 bases, with 4 bases between them. CDR1 and CDR2 from the germline V gene are MNHEY and SVGAGI. The CDR3 runs 13 residues. CDR3 region: CASSFDSYNEQFF. In DNA, the CDR3 is TGTGCCAGCAGTTTCGACTCCTACAATGAGCAGTTCTTC.

V is TRBV7-9 and J is TRBJ1-3, with 7 bases matching TRBD1. The CDR3 is 16 amino acids. Germline values: CDR1 SEHNR, CDR2 FQNEAQ (reference sequence). Germline trimming cut 8 bases from V and 0 bases from J; bases unmatched to any gene: 10. CDR3 amino acids: CASPAPGQTSGNTIYF. CDR3 nucleotide sequence: TGTGCCAGCCCCGCCCCGGGACAGACCTCTGGAAACACCATATATTTT.

This sequence joins TRBV4-2 and TRBJ1-1; TRBD1 is a possible D gene (6 bases). The CDR3 has 16 amino acids. The germline V gene has CDR1 LGHNA and CDR2 YNFKEQ. Trimming took off 4 bases at V and 10 bases at J, with 25 bases between the two ends. The CDR3 region has the DNA TGTGCCAGCAGCCGAAGCCCGTACAGGGAGGGACGTATAGCTTTCTTT. As protein: CASSRSPYREGRIAFF.

The rearrangement joins TRBV3-1 (or the pseudogene TRBV3-2) to TRBJ2-7, with 7 bases identical to TRBD2. J gave up 5 bases and V 1 base, and 8 bases lay outside the gene matches. The V gene's germline CDR1 is LGHDT and CDR2 YNNKEL (reference sequence). This CDR3 region has 15 residues. The CDR3 region is CASSQGGGNQNEQYF. CDR3 DNA: TGTGCCAGCAGCCAAGGGGGGGGGAATCAAAACGAGCAGTACTTC.

The chain has TRBV7-6 and TRBJ1-4, with D uncertain. The germline V and J ends were trimmed by 5 bases and 7 bases, with 17 bases remaining between them. This CDR3 comprises 15 residues. Germline V gives CDR1 SGHVS, CDR2 FNYEAQ. This CDR3 reads CASSPMVGLGEKLFF. The CDR3 DNA reads TGTGCCAGCAGCCCCATGGTAGGGTTAGGTGAAAAACTGTTTTTT.

The rearrangement links TRBV30 to TRBJ1-2, with TRBD1 matching 8 bases. Germline CDR1 reads GTSNPN; CDR2 reads SVGIG (reference sequence). This CDR3 has 16 residues. Trimming at V came to 2 bases and at J to 4 bases, leaving 12 bases not matched to a gene. The CDR3 loop is CAWSLDKRTGIYGYTF. The CDR3 region has the DNA TGTGCCTGGAGTCTCGACAAACGGACAGGGATCTATGGCTACACCTTC.

The rearrangement joins TRBV28 to TRBJ1-2; TRBD1 is a possible D gene (5 bases). The CDR3 contains 14 residues. The germline gives CDR1 MDHEN, CDR2 SYDVKM. Trimming removed 6 bases from V and 4 bases from J, with 15 bases in between. CDR3 nucleotides: TGTGCCAGCAGCTCAGCTCAGGGAGTCTATGGCTACACCTTC. This gives the protein CASSSAQGVYGYTF.

The chain is built from TRBV7-2 and TRBJ1-2; a possible D gene is TRBD1 (5 bases). With 0 bases removed from V and 7 bases from J, the gap between germline ends came to 24 bases. In germline, CDR1 is SGHTA, CDR2 FQGNSA. This CDR3 has 18 amino acids. CDR3 protein: CASSLARGVRIYFCGYTF. The CDR3 DNA reads TGTGCCAGCAGCTTAGCCCGAGGGGTGCGTATCTATTTTTGTGGCTACACCTTC. Together with reference TRBV7-2 and TRBJ1-2, the CDR3 gives the full variable domain: GAGVSQSPSNKVTEKGKDVELRCDPISGHTALYWYRQSLGQGLEFLIYFQGNSAPDKSGLPSDRFSAERTGGSVSTLTIQRTQQEDSAVYLCASSLARGVRIYFCGYTFGSGTRLTVV.

The CDR3 is CSVERRSKGERYGYTF. CDR3 DNA sequence: TGCAGCGTTGAAAGGCGAAGCAAGGGGGAAAGATATGGCTACACCTTC. V and J are TRBV29-1 and TRBJ1-2; possibly TRBD1 for D (6 bases). Germline CDR1 is SQVTM and CDR2 is ANQGSEA. This CDR3 is built from 16 residues. V lost 2 bases to trimming and J lost 5 bases, with 21 bases between them. The full variable domain, with the rest looked up from reference TRBV29-1 and TRBJ1-2, is SAVISQKPSRDICQRGTSLTIQCQVDSQVTMMFWYRQQPGQSLTLIATANQGSEATYESGFVIDKFPISRPNLTFSTLTVSNMSPEDSSIYLCSVERRSKGERYGYTFGSGTRLTVV.

This chain links TRBV29-1 with TRBJ2-1; 9 bases are a match to TRBD1. The CDR3 contains 15 residues. V trimming: 5 bases; J trimming: 0 bases; junction bases outside the gene matches: 5. Germline assignment: CDR1 SQVTM and CDR2 ANQGSEA. The CDR3 spells CSVPRTGASYNEQFF. The CDR3, as DNA: TGCAGCGTTCCCAGGACAGGGGCCTCCTACAATGAGCAGTTCTTC.

V gene TRBV30 combines with J gene TRBJ2-3; no reliable D call. CDR1 is GTSNPN and CDR2 is SVGIG in the germline V gene (reference sequence). The CDR3 has 15 residues. V was shortened by 1 base and J by 0 bases, with 11 bases between the two germline ends. The CDR3 loop is CAWSGGSLSTDTQYF. CDR3 in DNA: TGTGCCTGGAGTGGAGGCAGCCTTAGCACAGATACGCAGTATTTT.

The V call is TRBV2, the J call TRBJ2-3; no definite D call. CDR3 length: 11 residues. Deletions cut 7 bases from V and 5 bases from J, with 7 bases between. Germline assignment: CDR1 SNHLY and CDR2 FYNNEI. CDR3 loop: CASIMKDTQYF. The CDR3 DNA sequence: TGTGCCAGCATAATGAAAGATACGCAGTATTTT.

V usage is TRBV7-9 and J usage is TRBJ2-7, with D possibly being TRBD1 or TRBD2 (6 bases each). CDR1 is SEHNR, CDR2 FQNEAQ, per germline (reference sequence). The CDR3 is 14 residues long. Trimming stripped 8 bases from V and 1 base from J, with 15 bases between. CDR3 residues: CASQWGAGSYEQYF. The DNA for the CDR3 is TGTGCCAGCCAGTGGGGGGCAGGGTCCTACGAGCAGTACTTC.

The chain uses TRBV15 and TRBJ2-5, with 7 nucleotides matching TRBD2. This CDR3 is built from 15 residues. The V segment lost 0 bases and the J segment 3 bases; nucleotides outside the gene matches: 4. Germline V lookup: CDR1 LNHNV, CDR2 YYDKDF (reference sequence). The CDR3 DNA reads TGTGCCACCAGCAGAGACCGGGGAGGGGAAGAGACCCAGTACTTC. It encodes CATSRDRGGEETQYF.

This chain uses TRBV6-4 with TRBJ1-1, with D perhaps matching TRBD1 (5 bases). Germline V lookup: CDR1 MRHNA, CDR2 SNTAGT. Trimming left V 10 bases short and J 3 bases short, with 15 bases between. CDR3 length: 13 residues. CDR3 in DNA: TGTGCCACAGCGACAGTGCGGGACACTGAAGCTTTCTTT. Protein sequence: CATATVRDTEAFF.

The chain has TRBV2 and TRBJ2-1; D is unclear. CDR1 is SNHLY, CDR2 FYNNEI, per germline. Deletions cut 4 bases from V and 10 bases from J, with 8 bases between. CDR3 length: 11 residues. The CDR3 region is CASSVVTEQFF. The CDR3 nucleotides are TGTGCCAGCAGTGTGGTGACAGAGCAGTTCTTC.

The chain links TRBV28 to TRBJ1-2; 7 bases agree with TRBD1. Germline lookup yields CDR1 MDHEN and CDR2 SYDVKM. J gave up 3 bases and V 3 bases, and 4 bases lay outside the gene matches. This CDR3 comprises 14 residues. The CDR3 reads CASSLTGLDYGYTF. CDR3 DNA sequence: TGTGCCAGCAGTTTGACAGGGTTAGACTATGGCTACACCTTC.

This chain connects TRBV24-1 to TRBJ1-6; TRBD1 aligns across 10 bases. After removal of 7 bases from V and 8 bases from J, the junction contained 1 base not matched to a gene. This CDR3 has 13 amino acids. Germline values: CDR1 KGHDR, CDR2 SFDVKD. The CDR3 region is CATRGTGDSPLHF. The CDR3 DNA reads TGTGCCACCAGAGGGACAGGGGATTCACCCCTCCACTTT.

This sequence joins TRBV4-1 and TRBJ1-2, with D unclear. There are 18 residues in the CDR3. Germline-derived CDR1 and CDR2 are MGHRA and YSYEKL. V gave up 2 bases and J gave up 7 bases, with 26 bases separating them. This CDR3 reads CASSQKAGGPPHLSGYTF. CDR3 in DNA: TGCGCCAGCAGCCAAAAAGCGGGCGGGCCACCCCATCTGAGTGGCTACACCTTC.

The rearrangement links TRBV7-2 to TRBJ2-1; D perhaps matches TRBD1 (6 bases). The CDR3 loop spans 15 amino acids. CDR1 SGHTA and CDR2 FQGNSA come from the germline V gene. Between the trimmed V and J ends, which lost 6 bases and 0 bases, there was a span of 12 bases. The CDR3 bases are TGTGCCAGCAGGTCCTGGGACACCTCCTACAATGAGCAGTTCTTC. This encodes CASRSWDTSYNEQFF.

J is TRBJ2-3 and V is TRBV5-1, with 8 bases lining up with TRBD1. The V and J ends lost 4 bases and 2 bases, in that order; junction bases with no gene match: 6. Per germline, CDR1 SGHRS and CDR2 YFSETQ. This CDR3 spans 15 amino acids. CDR3 sequence reads: CASSRDRGYTDTQYF. The DNA of the CDR3 is TGCGCCAGCAGCCGCGACAGGGGTTACACAGATACGCAGTATTTT.

This clone showed up just a few times. The CDR3 nucleotides are TGTGCCAGTAACCCTTCCGAGGGGGCACTTCAGCCCCAGCATTTT. This codes for CASNPSEGALQPQHF. The chain couples TRBV19 to TRBJ1-5, with 7 bases identical to TRBD1. The junction had 12 bases not matched to a gene; V was cut back by 7 bases and J by 6 bases. This CDR3 has 15 amino acids. Germline lookup yields CDR1 LNHDA and CDR2 SQIVND (reference sequence).

For this clone: At one end the junction does not follow the germline gene, possibly because of a read error. This rearrangement joins TRBV27 to TRBJ1-1, with unresolved D. Germline values: CDR1 MNHEY, CDR2 SMNVEV (reference sequence). The length of the CDR3 is 9 residues. The CDR3 DNA is TGTGCCAGCCTTCCGGGCCCGGTTTTT. This gives the protein CASLPGPVF.

The CDR3 is CASRPAPTDTQYF. The CDR3 nucleotides read TGTGCCAGTAGGCCAGCGCCCACAGATACGCAGTATTTT. This sequence joins TRBV19 and TRBJ2-3; D ambiguous. The CDR3 consists of 13 residues. V lost 6 bases to trimming and J lost 2 bases, with 9 bases between them. The V gene's germline CDR1 is LNHDA and CDR2 SQIVND (reference sequence).

J is TRBJ2-2 and V is TRBV30; TRBD1 agrees at 9 bases. The germline V gene has CDR1 GTSNPN and CDR2 SVGIG (reference sequence). This CDR3 is 13 amino acids long. The CDR3 DNA reads as TGTGCTGGACAGGGGAGGAACACCGGGGAGCTGTTTTTT. This encodes CAGQGRNTGELFF.

This chain connects TRBV28 to TRBJ1-5; 9 bases fit TRBD1. Trimming took 5 bases from V and 2 from J; bases not matched to a gene: 7. Germline V lookup: CDR1 MDHEN, CDR2 SYDVKM. The CDR3 runs 16 residues. This CDR3 reads CASSTGTGIGNQPQHF. Here the CDR3 DNA reads TGTGCCAGCAGTACCGGGACAGGGATCGGCAATCAGCCCCAGCATTTT.

Here the CDR3 reads CASSWDSSSGNTIYF. The CDR3 nucleotides read TGCGCCAGCAGCTGGGACTCAAGCTCTGGAAACACCATATATTTT. The genes are TRBV5-1 and TRBJ1-3, with a possible D match to TRBD1 (5 bases). The CDR3 length is 15 residues. Germline loops: CDR1 SGHRS, CDR2 YFSETQ. Trimming stripped 3 bases from V and 0 bases from J, with 10 bases between.